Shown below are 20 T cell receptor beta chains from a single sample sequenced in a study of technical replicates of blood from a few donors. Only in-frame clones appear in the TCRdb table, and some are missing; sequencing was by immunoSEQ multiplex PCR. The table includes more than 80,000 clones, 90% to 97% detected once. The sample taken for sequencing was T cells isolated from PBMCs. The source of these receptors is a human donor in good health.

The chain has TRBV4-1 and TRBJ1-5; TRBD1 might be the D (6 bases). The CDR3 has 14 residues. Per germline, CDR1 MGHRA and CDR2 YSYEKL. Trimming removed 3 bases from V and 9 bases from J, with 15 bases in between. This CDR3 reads CASSQLDSRGPQHF. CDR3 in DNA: TGCGCCAGCAGCCAGCTGGACAGCCGGGGGCCCCAGCATTTT.

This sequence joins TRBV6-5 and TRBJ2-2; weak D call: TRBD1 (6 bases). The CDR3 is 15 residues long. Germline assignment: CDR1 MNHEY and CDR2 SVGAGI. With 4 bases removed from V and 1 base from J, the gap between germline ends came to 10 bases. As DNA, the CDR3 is TGTGCCAGCAGTTCTACGACAGGGAACACCGGGGAGCTGTTTTTT. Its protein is CASSSTTGNTGELFF.

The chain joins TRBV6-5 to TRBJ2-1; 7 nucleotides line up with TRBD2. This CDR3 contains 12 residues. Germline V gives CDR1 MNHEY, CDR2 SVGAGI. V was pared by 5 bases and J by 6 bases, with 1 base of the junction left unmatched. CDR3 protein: CASSSGTNEQFF. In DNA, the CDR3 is TGTGCCAGCAGTAGCGGGACCAATGAGCAGTTCTTC.

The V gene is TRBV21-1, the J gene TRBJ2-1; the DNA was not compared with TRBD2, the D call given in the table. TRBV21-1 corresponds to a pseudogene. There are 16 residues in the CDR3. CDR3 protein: CASPQTSACSYNEQFF. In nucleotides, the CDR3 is TGTGCCAGCCCCCAAACTAGCGCCTGCTCCTACAATGAGCAGTTCTTC.

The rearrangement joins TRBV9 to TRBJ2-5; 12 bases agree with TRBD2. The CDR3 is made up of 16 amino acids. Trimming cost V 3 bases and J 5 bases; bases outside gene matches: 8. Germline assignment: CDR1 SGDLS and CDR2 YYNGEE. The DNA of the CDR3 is TGTGCCAGCAGCGGAGGACTAGCGGGATTTGCCGAGACCCAGTACTTC. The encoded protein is CASSGGLAGFAETQYF.

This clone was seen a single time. CDR3 nucleotide sequence: TGTGCCAGCAGCTTAGCCGGCGGCCGACCTCAGTACTTC. It translates to CASSLAGGRPQYF. The J gene is TRBJ2-7, the V gene TRBV11-3; D call uncertain. V was shortened by 1 base and J by 10 bases, with 14 bases between the two germline ends. CDR3 length equals 13 residues. From germline, CDR1 is SGHNT and CDR2 YENEEA.

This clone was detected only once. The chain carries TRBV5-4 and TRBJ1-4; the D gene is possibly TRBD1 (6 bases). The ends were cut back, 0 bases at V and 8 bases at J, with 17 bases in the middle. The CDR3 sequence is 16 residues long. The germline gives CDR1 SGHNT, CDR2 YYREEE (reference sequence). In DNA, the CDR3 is TGTGCCAGCAGCTTGGGGGGACAACAGGGTAGCGAAAAACTGTTTTTT. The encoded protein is CASSLGGQQGSEKLFF.

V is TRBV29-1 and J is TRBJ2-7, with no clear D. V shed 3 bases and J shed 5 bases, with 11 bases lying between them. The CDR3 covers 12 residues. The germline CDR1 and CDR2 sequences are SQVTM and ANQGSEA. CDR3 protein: CSVETFGDEQYF. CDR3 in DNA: TGCAGCGTTGAGACTTTCGGCGACGAGCAGTACTTC.

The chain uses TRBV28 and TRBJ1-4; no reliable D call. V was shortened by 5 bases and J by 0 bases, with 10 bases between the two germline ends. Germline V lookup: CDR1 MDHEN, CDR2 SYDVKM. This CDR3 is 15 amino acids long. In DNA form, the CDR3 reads TGTGCCAGCAGTGACTACCTGGCAACTAATGAAAAACTGTTTTTT. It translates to CASSDYLATNEKLFF.

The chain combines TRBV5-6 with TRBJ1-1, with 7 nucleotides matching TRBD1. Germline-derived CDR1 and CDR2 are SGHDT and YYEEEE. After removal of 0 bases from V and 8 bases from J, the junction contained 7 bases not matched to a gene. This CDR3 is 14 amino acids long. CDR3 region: CASSLGADRAEAFF. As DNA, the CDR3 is TGTGCCAGCAGCTTGGGAGCTGACAGGGCCGAAGCTTTCTTT.

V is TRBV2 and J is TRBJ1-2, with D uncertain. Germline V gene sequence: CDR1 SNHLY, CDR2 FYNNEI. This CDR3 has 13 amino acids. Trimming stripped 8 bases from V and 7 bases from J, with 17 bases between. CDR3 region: CASAQTGDRGYTF. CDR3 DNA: TGTGCCAGCGCCCAGACGGGTGACCGTGGCTACACCTTC. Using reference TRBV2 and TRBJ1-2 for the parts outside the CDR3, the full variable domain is EPEVTQTPSHQVTQMGQEVILRCVPISNHLYFYWYRQILGQKVEFLVSFYNNEISEKSEIFDDQFSVERPDGSNFTLKIRSTKLEDSAMYFCASAQTGDRGYTFGSGTRLTVV.

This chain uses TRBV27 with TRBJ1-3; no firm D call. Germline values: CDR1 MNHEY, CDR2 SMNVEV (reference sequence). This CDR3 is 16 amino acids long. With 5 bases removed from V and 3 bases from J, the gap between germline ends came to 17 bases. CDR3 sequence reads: CASSQRFSADGNTIYF. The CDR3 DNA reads TGTGCCAGCAGTCAAAGATTCTCAGCGGATGGAAACACCATATATTTT.

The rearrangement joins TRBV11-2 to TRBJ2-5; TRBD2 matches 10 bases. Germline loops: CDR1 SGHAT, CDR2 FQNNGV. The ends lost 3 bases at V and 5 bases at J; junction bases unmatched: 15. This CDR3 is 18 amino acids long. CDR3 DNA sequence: TGTGCCAGCAGCTTCACAAGCGGGGGGGCCGTCACGATGGAGACCCAGTACTTC. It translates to CASSFTSGGAVTMETQYF. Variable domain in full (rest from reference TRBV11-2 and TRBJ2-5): EAGVAQSPRYKIIEKRQSVAFWCNPISGHATLYWYQQILGQGPKLLIQFQNNGVVDDSQLPKDRFSAERLKGVDSTLKIQPAKLEDSAVYLCASSFTSGGAVTMETQYFGPGTRLLVL.

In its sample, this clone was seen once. In DNA, the CDR3 is TGTGCCAGCAGCCAAGGACTAGCGGGGGGGCGACTAGGGGAGCTGTTTTTT. Translating gives CASSQGLAGGRLGELFF. The rearrangement joins TRBV4-2 to TRBJ2-2; TRBD2 aligns across 14 bases. The V and J ends lost 1 base and 8 bases, in that order; junction bases with no gene match: 6. The CDR3 is 17 residues long. Germline loops: CDR1 LGHNA, CDR2 YNFKEQ.

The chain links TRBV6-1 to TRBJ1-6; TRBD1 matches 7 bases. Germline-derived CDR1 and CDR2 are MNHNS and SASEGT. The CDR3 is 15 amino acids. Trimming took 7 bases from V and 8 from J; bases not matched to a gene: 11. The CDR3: CASKKGQADYSPLHF. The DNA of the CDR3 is TGTGCCAGCAAAAAAGGACAGGCAGATTATTCACCCCTCCACTTT.

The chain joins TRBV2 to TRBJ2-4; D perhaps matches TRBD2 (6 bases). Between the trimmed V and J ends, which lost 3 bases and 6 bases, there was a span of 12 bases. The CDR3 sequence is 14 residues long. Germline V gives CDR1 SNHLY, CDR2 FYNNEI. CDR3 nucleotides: TGTGCCAGCAGTGAGGGGGGAAATGTAAACATTCAGTACTTC. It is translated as CASSEGGNVNIQYF.

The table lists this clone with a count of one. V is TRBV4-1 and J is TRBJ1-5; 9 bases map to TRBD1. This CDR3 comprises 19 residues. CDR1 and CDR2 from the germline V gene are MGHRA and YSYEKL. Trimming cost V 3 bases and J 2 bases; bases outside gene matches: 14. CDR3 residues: CASSQTGTGWYEGNQPQHF. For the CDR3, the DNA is TGCGCCAGCAGCCAGACCGGGACAGGGTGGTATGAAGGCAATCAGCCCCAGCATTTT.

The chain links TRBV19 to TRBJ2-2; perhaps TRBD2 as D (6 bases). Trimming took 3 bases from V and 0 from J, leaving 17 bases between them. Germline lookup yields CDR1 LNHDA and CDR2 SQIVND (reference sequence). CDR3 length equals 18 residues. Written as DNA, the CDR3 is TGTGCCAGTAGTATCTTTTCCATTCCTAGCGCGAACACCGGGGAGCTGTTTTTT. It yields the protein CASSIFSIPSANTGELFF.

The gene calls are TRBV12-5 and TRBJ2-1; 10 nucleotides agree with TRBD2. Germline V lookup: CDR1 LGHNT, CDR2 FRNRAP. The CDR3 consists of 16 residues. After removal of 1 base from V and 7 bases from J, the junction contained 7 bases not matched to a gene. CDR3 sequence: CASGLEPGLAFNEQFF. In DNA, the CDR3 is TGTGCTAGTGGTTTGGAACCGGGACTAGCGTTTAATGAGCAGTTCTTC.

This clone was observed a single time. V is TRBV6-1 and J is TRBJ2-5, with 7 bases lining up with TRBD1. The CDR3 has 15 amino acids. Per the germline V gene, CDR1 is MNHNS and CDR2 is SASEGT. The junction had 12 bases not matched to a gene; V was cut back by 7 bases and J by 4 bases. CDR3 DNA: TGTGCCAGCACCCCAGCCGGGACAGTAGGAGAGACCCAGTACTTC. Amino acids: CASTPAGTVGETQYF.